The 24 T cell receptor beta chains below all came from one sample that was sequenced in a study of T cells in narcolepsy. Here immunoSEQ multiplex PCR was the method, and the copy in TCRdb shows in-frame clones only, minus some. The table has approximately 25,000 clones, 75% to 85% seen once. Sequenced sample: memory (CD45RA-) CD4+ T cells from blood. These receptor sequences come from a human donor in good health.

A single count supports this clone. The chain couples TRBV14 to TRBJ1-4, with a tentative D call TRBD1 (6 bases). The CDR3 spans 16 residues. CDR1 and CDR2 from the germline V gene are SGHDN and FVKESK. The V and J ends lost 0 bases and 6 bases respectively, with 14 bases between them. CDR3 amino acids: CASSQELGRGDEKLFF. CDR3 DNA: TGTGCCAGCAGCCAAGAATTAGGCAGGGGAGATGAAAAACTGTTTTTT. The full variable domain, its missing parts supplied by reference TRBV14 and TRBJ1-4, is EAGVTQFPSHSVIEKGQTVTLRCDPISGHDNLYWYRRVMGKEIKFLLHFVKESKQDESGMPNNRFLAERTGGTYSTLKVQPAELEDSGVYFCASSQELGRGDEKLFFGSGTQLSVL.

This rearrangement joins TRBV9 to TRBJ2-1; 7 bases match TRBD2. The CDR3 is made up of 14 amino acids. Germline lookup yields CDR1 SGDLS and CDR2 YYNGEE. With V trimmed by 3 bases and J by 5 bases, 5 bases remained unmatched. CDR3 region: CASSEVAGDNEQFF. In DNA, the CDR3 is TGTGCCAGCAGCGAGGTAGCGGGCGACAATGAGCAGTTCTTC. Supplemented by reference TRBV9 and TRBJ2-1, the full variable domain reads DSGVTQTPKHLITATGQRVTLRCSPRSGDLSVYWYQQSLDQGLQFLIQYYNGEERAKGNILERFSAQQFPDLHSELNLSSLELGDSALYFCASSEVAGDNEQFFGPGTRLTVL.

This chain links TRBV5-1 with TRBJ1-6, with TRBD1 matching 8 bases. Germline assignment: CDR1 SGHRS and CDR2 YFSETQ. The ends lost 4 bases at V and 7 bases at J; junction bases unmatched: 4. This CDR3 is built from 14 residues. CDR3 residues: CASSRTGTNSPLHF. CDR3 in DNA: TGCGCCAGCAGCCGGACAGGGACGAATTCACCCCTCCACTTT.

This chain joins TRBV27 and TRBJ2-3; possible D gene TRBD2, 5 bases. The CDR3 has 14 amino acids. The germline V and J ends were trimmed by 6 bases and 1 base, with 11 bases remaining between them. Germline-derived CDR1 and CDR2 are MNHEY and SMNVEV (reference sequence). The CDR3 nucleotides are TGTGCCAGCAGGCCGGGGTATGGCACAGATACGCAGTATTTT. Protein sequence: CASRPGYGTDTQYF.

The rearrangement joins TRBV19 to TRBJ1-6; 9 bases map to TRBD1. V dropped 4 bases and J dropped 9; count of bases not matched to a gene: 4. Germline-derived CDR1 and CDR2 are LNHDA and SQIVND (reference sequence). This CDR3 spans 14 amino acids. CDR3 coding DNA: TGTGCCAGTAGTAAACAGGGGGCGGGTTCACCCCTCCACTTT. Residues: CASSKQGAGSPLHF.

V and J are TRBV28 and TRBJ1-2; tentative D call: TRBD1 (5 bases). The germline V gene has CDR1 MDHEN and CDR2 SYDVKM. Trimming removed 8 bases at V and 4 bases at J, with 14 bases between. This CDR3 contains 13 residues. CDR3 DNA: TGTGCCAGCCTTCACGGGACGGGCTATGGCTACACCTTC. This codes for CASLHGTGYGYTF.

The CDR3 DNA is TGTGCCAGCAGCTCTTCGACAGCGACTAAGCAGTTCTTC. Amino acid sequence: CASSSSTATKQFF. The V call is TRBV7-7, the J call TRBJ2-1; D could derive from TRBD1 or TRBD2 (5 bases each). CDR3 length: 13 amino acids. The germline V and J ends were trimmed by 4 bases and 11 bases, with 15 bases remaining between them. CDR1 and CDR2 from the germline V gene are SSHAT and FNYEAQ (reference sequence).

The chain employs TRBV2 and TRBJ2-4; D may match TRBD1 or TRBD2 (5 bases each). The CDR3 covers 14 residues. Germline V gene sequence: CDR1 SNHLY, CDR2 FYNNEI. The V gene lost 4 bases and the J gene lost 0 bases, with 7 bases spanning the gap. CDR3 amino acids: CASSGGLAKNIQYF. CDR3 in DNA: TGTGCCAGCAGTGGGGGGTTAGCCAAAAACATTCAGTACTTC.

The V call is TRBV25-1, the J call TRBJ1-2; 9 bases align to TRBD1. J was trimmed by 8 bases and V by 5 bases; bases with no gene match: 3. This CDR3 has 12 amino acids. Germline-derived CDR1 and CDR2 are MGHDK and SYGVNS. The CDR3 DNA sequence: TGTGCCAGCAGTCCGGACAGGGGCGGCTACACCTTC. It codes for CASSPDRGGYTF.

This chain joins TRBV11-2 and TRBJ1-1; D gene ambiguous. Germline V gene lookup returns CDR1 SGHAT and CDR2 FQNNGV. This CDR3 is 13 amino acids long. V gave up 5 bases and J gave up 0 bases, with 7 bases separating them. Here the CDR3 reads CASSPTLNTEAFF. The CDR3 region has the DNA TGTGCCAGCAGCCCGACACTGAACACTGAAGCTTTCTTT.

J is TRBJ1-5 and V is TRBV6-5; the D gene is possibly TRBD1 (6 bases). V dropped 6 bases and J dropped 3 bases, with 12 bases sitting between them. Per the germline V gene, CDR1 is MNHEY and CDR2 is SVGAGI. CDR3 length: 14 residues. The CDR3 bases are TGTGCCAGCAGGAAAGACAGGAACAATCAGCCCCAGCATTTT. It is translated as CASRKDRNNQPQHF.

This clone was picked up one time. The J gene is TRBJ1-5, the V gene TRBV4-2; D is uncertain. Germline V gives CDR1 LGHNA, CDR2 YNFKEQ. The CDR3 is made up of 16 amino acids. V shed 2 bases and J shed 7 bases, with 18 bases lying between them. The chain's CDR3 is CASSQRGVGYGQPQHF. CDR3 coding DNA: TGTGCCAGCAGCCAACGAGGCGTGGGGTACGGGCAGCCCCAGCATTTT.

The J gene is TRBJ2-1, the V gene TRBV5-1; 7 bases map to TRBD1. In germline, CDR1 is SGHRS, CDR2 YFSETQ. V trimming: 3 bases; J trimming: 8 bases; junction bases outside the gene matches: 8. The CDR3 runs to 14 residues. DNA for the CDR3: TGCGCCAGCAGCTGGGGACAGCCTACGGATGAGCAGTTCTTC. Translated, it gives CASSWGQPTDEQFF.

This clone has a handful of counts. The chain carries TRBV5-6 and TRBJ2-7, with D possibly matching TRBD2 (7 bases). The CDR3 totals 15 residues. CDR1 is SGHDT, CDR2 YYEEEE, per germline. With 4 bases removed from V and 0 bases from J, the gap between germline ends came to 14 bases. The CDR3, as DNA: TGTGCCAGCAGCCTCGGCGGGGGCACCTCCTACGAGCAGTACTTC. Protein: CASSLGGGTSYEQYF.

This clone has a handful of counts. The genes are TRBV6-5 and TRBJ2-3; TRBD1 matches at 7 bases. This CDR3 is built from 15 residues. Germline V CDR1 and CDR2: MNHEY, SVGAGI. The trim removed 6 bases at V and 0 bases at J, leaving 6 bases unmatched. The chain's CDR3 is CASRKGQSSTDTQYF. In nucleotides, the CDR3 is TGTGCCAGCAGAAAGGGACAGTCTAGCACAGATACGCAGTATTTT.

The V call is TRBV2, the J call TRBJ2-5; D uncertain. With 6 bases removed from V and 0 bases from J, the gap between germline ends came to 5 bases. Germline CDR1 reads SNHLY; CDR2 reads FYNNEI. The length of the CDR3 is 12 residues. The CDR3 here is CASRGDQETQYF. Written as DNA, the CDR3 is TGTGCCAGCAGGGGTGACCAAGAGACCCAGTACTTC.

This chain connects TRBV5-1 to TRBJ2-6; tentative D call: TRBD1 (5 bases). CDR1 SGHRS and CDR2 YFSETQ come from the germline V gene. The CDR3 covers 18 residues. Trimming shortened V by 5 bases and J by 0 bases, and 18 bases separated the two germline ends. CDR3 coding DNA: TGCGCCAGCAGTTTTAGGGGTCTCGATAGCTCTGGGGCCAACGTCCTGACTTTC. Its protein is CASSFRGLDSSGANVLTF.

The DNA for the CDR3 is TGTGCCAGCAGTTTCCGAAGTAGCGGGGACCCCTACAATGAGCAGTTCTTC. This encodes CASSFRSSGDPYNEQFF. The V gene is TRBV28, the J gene TRBJ2-1; 8 bases agree with TRBD2. The CDR3 runs to 17 residues. V lost 3 bases and J lost 2; bases outside the gene matches: 9. CDR1 and CDR2 from the germline V gene are MDHEN and SYDVKM.

This clone was counted once. The rearrangement joins TRBV9 to TRBJ2-5; D ambiguous. The CDR3 has 11 amino acids. Trimming cost V 0 bases and J 3 bases, with 0 bases left between them. Germline-derived CDR1 and CDR2 are SGDLS and YYNGEE. CDR3 sequence reads: CASSVEETQYF. DNA for the CDR3: TGTGCCAGCAGCGTAGAAGAGACCCAGTACTTC.

This chain links TRBV6-5 with TRBJ2-5, with D tentatively TRBD1 or TRBD2 (6 bases each). Trimming left V 5 bases short and J 2 bases short, with 15 bases between. Germline CDR1 and CDR2: MNHEY and SVGAGI. The CDR3 covers 15 residues. In DNA form, the CDR3 reads TGTGCCAGCAGTGTAATGAGGGGGGAACAAGAGACCCAGTACTTC. It yields the protein CASSVMRGEQETQYF.

J is TRBJ1-1 and V is TRBV20-1; D gene unclear. Germline CDR1 is DFQATT and CDR2 is SNEGSKA (reference sequence). Trimming cost V 0 bases and J 8 bases, with 7 bases left between them. CDR3 length: 11 amino acids. CDR3 DNA: TGCAGTGCTAGAGATACGGGAGAAGCTTTCTTT. Translating it yields CSARDTGEAFF.

The chain recombines TRBV7-6 with TRBJ1-6; no reliable D call. V was pared by 4 bases and J by 5 bases, with 15 bases between. In germline, CDR1 is SGHVS, CDR2 FNYEAQ. The CDR3 loop spans 16 amino acids. The CDR3 reads CASSSTEPQNNSPLHF. The CDR3 DNA sequence: TGTGCCAGCAGCTCAACTGAACCGCAGAATAATTCACCCCTCCACTTT.

The rearrangement links TRBV29-1 to TRBJ1-2; tentative D call: TRBD1 (5 bases). V lost 3 bases and J 7 bases, leaving 9 bases between the germline ends. There are 11 residues in the CDR3. The germline V gene encodes CDR1 SQVTM and CDR2 ANQGSEA. CDR3 in DNA: TGCAGCGTTGACTGGAGGGGTGGCTACACCTTC. Its translation is CSVDWRGGYTF.

The chain uses TRBV6-6 and TRBJ2-7; D is perhaps TRBD2 (5 bases). In germline, CDR1 is MNHNY, CDR2 SVGAGI (reference sequence). V was pared by 2 bases and J by 0 bases, with 11 bases between. The CDR3 covers 15 residues. The chain's CDR3 is CASSYGQAGSYEQYF. The CDR3 region has the DNA TGTGCCAGCAGTTACGGGCAGGCGGGCTCCTACGAGCAGTACTTC.